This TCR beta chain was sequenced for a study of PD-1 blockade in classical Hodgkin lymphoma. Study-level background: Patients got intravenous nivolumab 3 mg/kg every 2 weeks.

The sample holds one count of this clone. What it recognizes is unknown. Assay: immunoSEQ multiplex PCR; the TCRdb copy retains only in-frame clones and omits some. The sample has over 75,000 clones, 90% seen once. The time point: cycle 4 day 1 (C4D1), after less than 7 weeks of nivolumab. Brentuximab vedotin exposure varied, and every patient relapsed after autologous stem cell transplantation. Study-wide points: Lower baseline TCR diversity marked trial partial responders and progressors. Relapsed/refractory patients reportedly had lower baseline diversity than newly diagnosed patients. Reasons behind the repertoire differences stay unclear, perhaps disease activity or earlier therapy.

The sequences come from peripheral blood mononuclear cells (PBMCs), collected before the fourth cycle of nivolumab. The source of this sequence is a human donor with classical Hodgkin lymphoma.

The CDR3 nucleotides read TGTGCCAGTAGTATACTTGCGGGGGGGAAAGAGACCCAGTACTTC. This encodes CASSILAGGKETQYF. The chain is built from TRBV19 and TRBJ2-5, with 9 nucleotides matching TRBD2. The ends lost 2 bases at V and 3 bases at J; junction bases unmatched: 4. This CDR3 is built from 15 residues. Germline-derived CDR1 and CDR2 are LNHDA and SQIVND (reference sequence). The complete variable domain, with remaining parts taken from reference TRBV19 and TRBJ2-5, reads DGGITQSPKYLFRKEGQNVTLSCEQNLNHDAMYWYRQDPGQGLRLIYYSQIVNDFQKGDIAEGYSVSREKKESFPLTVTSAQKNPTAFYLCASSILAGGKETQYFGPGTRLLVL.